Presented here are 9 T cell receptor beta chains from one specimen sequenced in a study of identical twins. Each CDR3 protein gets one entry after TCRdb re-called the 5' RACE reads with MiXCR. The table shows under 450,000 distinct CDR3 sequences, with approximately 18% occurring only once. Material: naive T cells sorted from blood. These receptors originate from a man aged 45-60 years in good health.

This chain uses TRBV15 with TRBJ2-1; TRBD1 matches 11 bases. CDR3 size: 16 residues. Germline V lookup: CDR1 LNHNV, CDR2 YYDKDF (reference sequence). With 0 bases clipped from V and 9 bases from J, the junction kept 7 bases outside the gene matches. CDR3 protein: CATSREPGTGGFEQFF. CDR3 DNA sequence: TGTGCCACCAGCAGAGAACCCGGGACAGGGGGATTTGAGCAGTTCTTC.

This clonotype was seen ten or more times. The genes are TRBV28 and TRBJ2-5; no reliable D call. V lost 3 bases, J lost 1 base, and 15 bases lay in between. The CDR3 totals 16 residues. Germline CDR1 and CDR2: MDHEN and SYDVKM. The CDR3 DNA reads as TGTGCCAGCAGTTTGGAAGTGGGAAGCGTCCAAGAGACCCAGTACTTC. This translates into CASSLEVGSVQETQYF.

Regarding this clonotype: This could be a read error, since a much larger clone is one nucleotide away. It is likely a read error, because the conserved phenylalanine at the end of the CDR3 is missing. The chain's CDR3 is CSASMGVGSYEANYGYTS. The CDR3 DNA follows: TGCAGTGCTAGCATGGGGGTTGGAAGTTACGAGGCTAACTATGGCTACACCTCC. The chain carries TRBV20-1 and TRBJ1-2; D is perhaps TRBD1 (5 bases). The CDR3 length is 18 residues. Germline loops: CDR1 DFQATT, CDR2 SNEGSKA (reference sequence). The V end was cut by 3 bases, the J end by 0 bases, with 23 bases between.

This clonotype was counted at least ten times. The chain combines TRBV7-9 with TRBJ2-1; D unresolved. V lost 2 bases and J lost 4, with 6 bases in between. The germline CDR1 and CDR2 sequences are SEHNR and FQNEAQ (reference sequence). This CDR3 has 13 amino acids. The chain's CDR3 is CASSLTNYNEQFF. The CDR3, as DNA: TGTGCCAGCAGCTTAACTAATTACAATGAGCAGTTCTTC.

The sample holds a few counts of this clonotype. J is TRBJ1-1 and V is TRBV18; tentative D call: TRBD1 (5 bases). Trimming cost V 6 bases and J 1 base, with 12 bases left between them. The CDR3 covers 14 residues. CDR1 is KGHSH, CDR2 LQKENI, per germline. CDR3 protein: CASSPGWGNTEAFF. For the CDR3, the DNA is TGTGCCAGCTCTCCAGGGTGGGGGAACACTGAAGCTTTCTTT.

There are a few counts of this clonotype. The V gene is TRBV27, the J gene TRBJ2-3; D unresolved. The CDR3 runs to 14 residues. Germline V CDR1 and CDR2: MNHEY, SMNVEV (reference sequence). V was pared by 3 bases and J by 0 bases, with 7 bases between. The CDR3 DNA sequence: TGTGCCAGCAGTTTCCTCCTTAGCACAGATACGCAGTATTTT. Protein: CASSFLLSTDTQYF.

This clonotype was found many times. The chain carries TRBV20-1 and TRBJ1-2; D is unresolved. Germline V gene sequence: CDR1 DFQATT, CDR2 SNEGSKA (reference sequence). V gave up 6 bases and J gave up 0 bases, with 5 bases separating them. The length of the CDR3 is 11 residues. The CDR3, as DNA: TGCAGTGCGGGAACTAACTATGGCTACACCTTC. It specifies CSAGTNYGYTF.

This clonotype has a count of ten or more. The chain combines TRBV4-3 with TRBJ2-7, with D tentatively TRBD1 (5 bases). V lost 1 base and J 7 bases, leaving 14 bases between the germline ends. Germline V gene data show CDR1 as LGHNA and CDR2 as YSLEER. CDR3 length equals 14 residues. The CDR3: CASSQGKGVEEQYF. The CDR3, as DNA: TGCGCCAGCAGCCAAGGAAAAGGGGTGGAAGAGCAGTACTTC.

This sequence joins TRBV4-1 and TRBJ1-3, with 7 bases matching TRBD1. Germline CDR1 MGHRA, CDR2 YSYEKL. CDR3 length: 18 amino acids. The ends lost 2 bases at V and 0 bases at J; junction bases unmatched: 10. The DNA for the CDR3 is TGCGCCAGCAGCCAAATGGGGACAGCGACCCACTCTGGAAACACCATATATTTT. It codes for CASSQMGTATHSGNTIYF.